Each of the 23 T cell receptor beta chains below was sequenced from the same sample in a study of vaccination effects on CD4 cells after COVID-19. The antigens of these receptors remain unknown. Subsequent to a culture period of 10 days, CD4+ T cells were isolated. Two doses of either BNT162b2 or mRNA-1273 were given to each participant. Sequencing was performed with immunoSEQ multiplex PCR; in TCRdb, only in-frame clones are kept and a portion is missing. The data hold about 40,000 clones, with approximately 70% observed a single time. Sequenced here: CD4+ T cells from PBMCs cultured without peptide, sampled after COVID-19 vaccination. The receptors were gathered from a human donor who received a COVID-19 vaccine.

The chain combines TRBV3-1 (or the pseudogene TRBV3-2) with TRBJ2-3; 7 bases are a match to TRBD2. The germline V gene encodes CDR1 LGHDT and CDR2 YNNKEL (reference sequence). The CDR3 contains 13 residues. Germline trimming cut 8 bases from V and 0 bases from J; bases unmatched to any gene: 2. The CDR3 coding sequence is TGTGCCAGCGAGACTAGCAGCACAGATACGCAGTATTTT. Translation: CASETSSTDTQYF.

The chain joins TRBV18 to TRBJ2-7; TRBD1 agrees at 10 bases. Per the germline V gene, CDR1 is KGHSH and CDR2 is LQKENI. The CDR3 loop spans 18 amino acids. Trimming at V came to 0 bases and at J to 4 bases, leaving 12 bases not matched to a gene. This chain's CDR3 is CASSPPIHLGQGGYEQYF. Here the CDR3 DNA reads TGTGCCAGCTCACCACCGATTCACCTCGGACAGGGGGGGTACGAGCAGTACTTC. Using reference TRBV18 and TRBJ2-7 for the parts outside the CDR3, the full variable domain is NAGVMQNPRHLVRRRGQEARLRCSPMKGHSHVYWYRQLPEEGLKFMVYLQKENIIDESGMPKERFSAEFPKEGPSILRIQQVVRGDSAAYFCASSPPIHLGQGGYEQYFGPGTRLTVT.

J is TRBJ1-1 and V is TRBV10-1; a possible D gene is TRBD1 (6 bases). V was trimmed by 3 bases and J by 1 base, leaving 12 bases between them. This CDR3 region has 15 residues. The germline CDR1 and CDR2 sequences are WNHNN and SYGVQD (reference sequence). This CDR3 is CASSDYGTPNTEAFF. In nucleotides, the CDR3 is TGCGCCAGCAGTGACTACGGGACACCGAACACTGAAGCTTTCTTT.

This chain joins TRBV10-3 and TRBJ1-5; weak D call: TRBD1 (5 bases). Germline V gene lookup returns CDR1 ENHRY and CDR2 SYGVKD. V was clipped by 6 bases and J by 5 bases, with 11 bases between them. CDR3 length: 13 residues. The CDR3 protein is CAISRDRDQPQHF. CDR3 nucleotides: TGTGCCATCAGCAGGGACCGCGATCAGCCCCAGCATTTT.

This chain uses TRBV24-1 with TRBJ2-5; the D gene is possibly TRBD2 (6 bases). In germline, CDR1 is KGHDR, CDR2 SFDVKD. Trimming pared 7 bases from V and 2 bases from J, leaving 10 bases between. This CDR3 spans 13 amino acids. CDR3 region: CATRAREQETQYF. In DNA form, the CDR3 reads TGTGCCACCAGAGCGCGGGAACAAGAGACCCAGTACTTC.

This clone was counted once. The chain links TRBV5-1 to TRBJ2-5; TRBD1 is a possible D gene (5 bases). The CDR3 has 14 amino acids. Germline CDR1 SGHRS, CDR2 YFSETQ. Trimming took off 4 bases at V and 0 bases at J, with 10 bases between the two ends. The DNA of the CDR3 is TGCGCCAGCAGCATCACAGGAGACCAAGAGACCCAGTACTTC. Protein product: CASSITGDQETQYF. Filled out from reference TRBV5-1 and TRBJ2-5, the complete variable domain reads KAGVTQTPRYLIKTRGQQVTLSCSPISGHRSVSWYQQTPGQGLQFLFEYFSETQRNKGNFPGRFSGRQFSNSRSEMNVSTLELGDSALYLCASSITGDQETQYFGPGTRLLVL.

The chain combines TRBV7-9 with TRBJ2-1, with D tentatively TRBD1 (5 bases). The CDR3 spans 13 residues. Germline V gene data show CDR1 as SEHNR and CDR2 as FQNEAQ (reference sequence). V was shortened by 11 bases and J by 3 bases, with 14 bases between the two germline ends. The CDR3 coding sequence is TGTGCCGGGGTTCGTCAGGGCTACAATGAGCAGTTCTTC. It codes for CAGVRQGYNEQFF.

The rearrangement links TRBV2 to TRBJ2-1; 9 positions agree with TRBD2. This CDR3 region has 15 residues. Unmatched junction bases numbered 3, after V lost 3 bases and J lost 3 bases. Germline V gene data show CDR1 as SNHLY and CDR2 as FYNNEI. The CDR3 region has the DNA TGTGCCAGCAGTGAGTCACTAGCGGGCTACAATGAGCAGTTCTTC. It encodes CASSESLAGYNEQFF.

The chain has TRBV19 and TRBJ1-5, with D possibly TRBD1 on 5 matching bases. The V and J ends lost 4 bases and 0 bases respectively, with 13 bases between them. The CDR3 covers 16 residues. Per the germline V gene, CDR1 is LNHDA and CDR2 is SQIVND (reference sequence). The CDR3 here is CASSSSGRASNQPQHF. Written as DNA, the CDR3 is TGTGCCAGTAGTAGTTCTGGCAGGGCTAGCAATCAGCCCCAGCATTTT.

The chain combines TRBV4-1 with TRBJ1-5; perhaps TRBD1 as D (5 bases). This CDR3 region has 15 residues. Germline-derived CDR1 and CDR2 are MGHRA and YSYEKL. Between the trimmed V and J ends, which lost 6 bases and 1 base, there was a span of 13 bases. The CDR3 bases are TGCGCCAGCAGTCGGGGCGACAGCAGCAATCAGCCCCAGCATTTT. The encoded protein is CASSRGDSSNQPQHF.

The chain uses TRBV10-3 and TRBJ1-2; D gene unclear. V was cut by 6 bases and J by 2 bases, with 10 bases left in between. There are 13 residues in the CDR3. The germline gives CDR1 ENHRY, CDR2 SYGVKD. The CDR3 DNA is TGTGCCATCAGCCGGGGAGACAACTATGGCTACACCTTC. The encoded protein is CAISRGDNYGYTF.

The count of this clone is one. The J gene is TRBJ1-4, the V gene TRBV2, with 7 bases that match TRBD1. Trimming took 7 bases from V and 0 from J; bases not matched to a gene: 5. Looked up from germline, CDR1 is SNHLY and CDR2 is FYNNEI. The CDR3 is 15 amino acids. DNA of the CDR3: TGTGCCAGCAACGGACAGGTTTCAACTAATGAAAAACTGTTTTTT. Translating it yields CASNGQVSTNEKLFF.

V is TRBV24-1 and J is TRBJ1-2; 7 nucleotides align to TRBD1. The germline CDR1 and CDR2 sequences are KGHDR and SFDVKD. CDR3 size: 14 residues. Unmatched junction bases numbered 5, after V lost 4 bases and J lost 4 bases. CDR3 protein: CATSEETGSYGYTF. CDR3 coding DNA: TGTGCCACCAGTGAAGAGACAGGGAGCTATGGCTACACCTTC.

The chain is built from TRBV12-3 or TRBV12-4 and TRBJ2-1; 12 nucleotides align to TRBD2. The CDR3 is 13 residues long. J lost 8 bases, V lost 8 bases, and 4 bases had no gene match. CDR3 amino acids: CASRTSGIYEQFF. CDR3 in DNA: TGTGCCAGCCGGACTAGCGGGATCTATGAGCAGTTCTTC.

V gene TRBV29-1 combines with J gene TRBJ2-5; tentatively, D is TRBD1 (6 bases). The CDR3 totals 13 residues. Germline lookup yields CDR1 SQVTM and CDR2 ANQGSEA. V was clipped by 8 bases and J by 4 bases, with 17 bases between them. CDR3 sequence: CSPRIGGGETQYF. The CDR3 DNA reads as TGCAGCCCCCGAATTGGGGGCGGAGAGACCCAGTACTTC. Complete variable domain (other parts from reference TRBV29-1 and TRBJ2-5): SAVISQKPSRDICQRGTSLTIQCQVDSQVTMMFWYRQQPGQSLTLIATANQGSEATYESGFVIDKFPISRPNLTFSTLTVSNMSPEDSSIYLCSPRIGGGETQYFGPGTRLLVL.

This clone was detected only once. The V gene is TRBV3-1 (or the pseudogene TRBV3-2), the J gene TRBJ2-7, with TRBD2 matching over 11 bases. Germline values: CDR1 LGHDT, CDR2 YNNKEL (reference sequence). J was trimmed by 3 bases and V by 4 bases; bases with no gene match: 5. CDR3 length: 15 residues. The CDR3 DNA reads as TGTGCCAGCAGCCTTAGCGGGAGGGCCGGCTACGAGCAGTACTTC. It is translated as CASSLSGRAGYEQYF.

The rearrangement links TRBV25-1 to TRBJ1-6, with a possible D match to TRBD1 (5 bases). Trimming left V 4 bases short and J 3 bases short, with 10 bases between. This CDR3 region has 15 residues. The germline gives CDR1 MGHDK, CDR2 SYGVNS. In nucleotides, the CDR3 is TGTGCCAGCAGTGGGGAGGGGAACTATAATTCACCCCTCCACTTT. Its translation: CASSGEGNYNSPLHF. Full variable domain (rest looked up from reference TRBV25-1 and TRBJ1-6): EADIYQTPRYLVIGTGKKITLECSQTMGHDKMYWYQQDPGMELHLIHYSYGVNSTEKGDLSSESTVSRIRTEHFPLTLESARPSHTSQYLCASSGEGNYNSPLHFGNGTRLTVT.

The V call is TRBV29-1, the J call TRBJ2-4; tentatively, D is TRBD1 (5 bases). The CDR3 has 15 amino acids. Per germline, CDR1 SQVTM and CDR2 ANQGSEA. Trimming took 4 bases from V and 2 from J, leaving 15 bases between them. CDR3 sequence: CSVGSPQGSKNIQYF. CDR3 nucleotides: TGCAGCGTTGGGAGCCCGCAGGGATCCAAAAACATTCAGTACTTC.

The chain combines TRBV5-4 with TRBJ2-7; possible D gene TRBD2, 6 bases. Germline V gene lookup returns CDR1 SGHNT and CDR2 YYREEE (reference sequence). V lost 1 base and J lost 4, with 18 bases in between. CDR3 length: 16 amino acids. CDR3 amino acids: CASSLPGAGSTYEQYF. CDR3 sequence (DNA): TGTGCCAGCAGCTTGCCGGGAGCAGGGTCAACTTACGAGCAGTACTTC.

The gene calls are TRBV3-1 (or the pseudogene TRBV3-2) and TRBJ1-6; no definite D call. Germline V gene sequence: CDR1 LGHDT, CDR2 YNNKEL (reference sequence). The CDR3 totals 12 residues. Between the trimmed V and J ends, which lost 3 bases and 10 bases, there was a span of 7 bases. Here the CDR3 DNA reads TGTGCCAGCAGCCATGACGAATCACCCCTCCACTTT. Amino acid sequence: CASSHDESPLHF.

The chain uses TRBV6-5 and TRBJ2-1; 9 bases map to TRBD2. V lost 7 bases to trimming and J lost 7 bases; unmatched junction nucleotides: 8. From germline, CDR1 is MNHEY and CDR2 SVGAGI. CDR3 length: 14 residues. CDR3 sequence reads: CASTLAGETNEQFF. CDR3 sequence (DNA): TGTGCCAGCACGTTAGCGGGGGAGACGAATGAGCAGTTCTTC.

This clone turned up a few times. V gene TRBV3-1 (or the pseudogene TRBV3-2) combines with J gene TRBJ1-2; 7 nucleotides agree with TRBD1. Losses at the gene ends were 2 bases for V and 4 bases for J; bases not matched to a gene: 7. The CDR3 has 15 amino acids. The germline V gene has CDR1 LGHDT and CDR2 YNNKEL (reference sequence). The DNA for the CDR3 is TGTGCCAGCAGCCAAAAGACAGGGCCCCTCTATGGCTACACCTTC. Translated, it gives CASSQKTGPLYGYTF.

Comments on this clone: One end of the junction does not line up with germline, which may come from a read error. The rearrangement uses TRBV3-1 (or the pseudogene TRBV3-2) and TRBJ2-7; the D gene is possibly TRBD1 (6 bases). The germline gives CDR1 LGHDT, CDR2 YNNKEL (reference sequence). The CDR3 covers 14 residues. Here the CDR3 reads CASSQGRGIGTRDF. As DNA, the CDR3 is TGTGCCAGCAGCCAAGGAAGGGGGATAGGGACGCGGGACTTC.